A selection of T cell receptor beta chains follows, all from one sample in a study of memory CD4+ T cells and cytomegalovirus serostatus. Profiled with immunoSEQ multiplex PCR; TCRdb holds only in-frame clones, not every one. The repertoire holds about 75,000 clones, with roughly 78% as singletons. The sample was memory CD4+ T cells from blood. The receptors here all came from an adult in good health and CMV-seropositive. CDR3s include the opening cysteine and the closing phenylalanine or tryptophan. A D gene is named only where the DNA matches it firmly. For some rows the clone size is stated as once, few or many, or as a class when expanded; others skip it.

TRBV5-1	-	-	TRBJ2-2	TGCGCCAGCAGCTTGGATGGGGGGCTGGGCGCCGGGGAGCTGTTTTTT	CASSLDGGLGAGELFF
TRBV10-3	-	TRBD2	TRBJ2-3	TGTGCCATCAGGGGGACTAGCGGGAACAGTAACACAGATACGCAGTATTTT	CAIRGTSGNSNTDTQYF
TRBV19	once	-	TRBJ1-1	TGTGCCAGTAGTTCATTATTCGAGTCTGAAGCTTTCTTT	CASSSLFESEAFF
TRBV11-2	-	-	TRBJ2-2	TGTGCCAGCAGCTTAGCGCAGGGGGAGCTGTTTTTT	CASSLAQGELFF
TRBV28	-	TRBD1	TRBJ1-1	TGTGCCAGCAGCCAATGGACAGGCAACACTGAAGCTTTCTTT	CASSQWTGNTEAFF
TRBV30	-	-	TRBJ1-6	TGTGCCTGGAGTGTACGTTTTGGGAGCTCCTATAATTCACCCCTCCACTTT	CAWSVRFGSSYNSPLHF
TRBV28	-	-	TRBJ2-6	TGTGCCAGCAGTTTCAGGAACTCTGGGGCCAACGTCCTGACTTTC	CASSFRNSGANVLTF
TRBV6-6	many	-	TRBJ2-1	TGTGCCAGCAGTCCGTCCGGGACCTACAATGAGCAGTTCTTC	CASSPSGTYNEQFF
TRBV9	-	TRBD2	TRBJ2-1	TGTGCCAGCAGCGGATCGGGGGGAACCTACAATGAGCAGTTCTTC	CASSGSGGTYNEQFF
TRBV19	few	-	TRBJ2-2	TGTGCCAGTAGTATAGCGGGGGTAACGGACACCGGGGAGCTGTTTTTT	CASSIAGVTDTGELFF
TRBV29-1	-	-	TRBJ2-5	TGCAGCGCGTTGGCGAACTCTGAGGGAGAGACCCAGTACTTC	CSALANSEGETQYF
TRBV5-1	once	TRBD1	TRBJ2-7	TGCGCCAGCAGCTGGAGCCCCGGACAGGGGAACGAGCAGTACTTC	CASSWSPGQGNEQYF
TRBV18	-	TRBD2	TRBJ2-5	TGTGCCAGCTCACCCAGGACTAGCGGGAGCGAGACCCAGTACTTC	CASSPRTSGSETQYF
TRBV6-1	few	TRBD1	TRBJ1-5	TGTGCCAGCAAGGGACAGGGTGTTCAGCCCCAGCATTTT	CASKGQGVQPQHF
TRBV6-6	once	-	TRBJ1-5	TGTGCCAGCAGTTATGAACCATCAGGGGATAATCAGCCCCAGCATTTT	CASSYEPSGDNQPQHF
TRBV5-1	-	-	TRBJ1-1	TGCGCCAGCAGCTCCGACAGTGGGAGAGCTTTCTTT	CASSSDSGRAFF
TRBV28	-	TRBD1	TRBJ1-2	TGTGCCAGCAGTTATCGATCCGGGACAGGGGTTTTTGGCTACACCTTC	CASSYRSGTGVFGYTF
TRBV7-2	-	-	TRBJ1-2	TGTGCCAGCAGCCCCGTTCAGGGGACGCTTCGGGGCTACACCTTC	CASSPVQGTLRGYTF
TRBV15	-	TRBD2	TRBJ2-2	TGTGCCACCAGCAGGTCAGGACTAGTATGGACCGGGGAGCTGTTTTTT	CATSRSGLVWTGELFF
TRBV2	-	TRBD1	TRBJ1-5	TGTGCCAGCAAGAGACAGGGAGATCAGCCCCAGCATTTT	CASKRQGDQPQHF